The rows below give T cell receptor beta chains drawn from one sample of a study of metastatic and nonmetastatic thyroid tumors. TCRdb recomputed clones from the PCR reads via MiXCR. The data hold over 25,000 clones, with approximately 16% observed a single time. Source material: blood. The receptors were gathered from a male donor with papillary thyroid cancer or a benign thyroid nodule (not recorded which). Some clones in this sample may be carry-over from other donors' samples. CDR3s include the opening cysteine and the closing phenylalanine or tryptophan. Fields, in order: D gene, clone size, V gene, J gene, CDR3 protein, CDR3 DNA. D genes are given only for firm matches. Expanded clones get a size class; other rows say once, few or many, or leave the size out.

d_call: .
clone_size: .
v_call: TRBV20-1
j_call: TRBJ2-1
cdr3_aa: CSARPGLGGDEQFF
cdr3_nt: TGCAGTGCTAGGCCGGGTTTGGGTGGGGATGAGCAGTTCTTC

d_call: .
clone_size: many
v_call: TRBV20-1
j_call: TRBJ2-7
cdr3_aa: CSAAGTYGGEQYF
cdr3_nt: TGCAGTGCCGCTGGGACGTATGGGGGAGAGCAGTACTTC

d_call: .
clone_size: .
v_call: TRBV19
j_call: TRBJ2-1
cdr3_aa: CASTATGYNEQFF
cdr3_nt: TGTGCCAGTACGGCTACAGGTTACAATGAGCAGTTCTTC

d_call: TRBD2
clone_size: few
v_call: TRBV19
j_call: TRBJ2-7
cdr3_aa: CASSGAVGDYEQHF
cdr3_nt: TGTGCCAGTAGTGGTGCCGTCGGGGACTACGAGCAGCACTTC

d_call: TRBD1
clone_size: few
v_call: TRBV6-1
j_call: TRBJ2-6
cdr3_aa: CASSGRDRASGANVLTF
cdr3_nt: TGTGCCAGCAGTGGCCGGGACAGAGCCTCTGGGGCCAACGTCCTGACTTTC

d_call: TRBD2
clone_size: .
v_call: TRBV7-3
j_call: TRBJ2-3
cdr3_aa: CASSLKVGQRGDTDTQYF
cdr3_nt: TGTGCCAGCAGCTTAAAGGTGGGACAGCGGGGGGACACAGATACGCAGTATTTT

d_call: .
clone_size: many
v_call: TRBV5-6
j_call: TRBJ1-4
cdr3_aa: CASSLGAGLGVEKLFF
cdr3_nt: TGTGCCAGCAGCCTGGGGGCAGGGCTCGGGGTGGAAAAACTGTTTTTT

d_call: TRBD1
clone_size: many
v_call: TRBV6-1
j_call: TRBJ1-1
cdr3_aa: CASTPWTGGRTEAFF
cdr3_nt: TGTGCCAGCACCCCCTGGACAGGGGGCCGGACTGAAGCTTTCTTT

d_call: .
clone_size: many
v_call: TRBV28
j_call: TRBJ2-7
cdr3_aa: CASSAPEGAYEQYF
cdr3_nt: TGTGCCAGCAGTGCCCCAGAGGGAGCCTACGAGCAGTACTTC

d_call: .
clone_size: many
v_call: TRBV11-2
j_call: TRBJ2-1
cdr3_aa: CASSQNEQFF
cdr3_nt: TGTGCCAGCAGCCAAAATGAGCAGTTCTTC

d_call: .
clone_size: many
v_call: TRBV7-7
j_call: TRBJ2-5
cdr3_aa: CASSPGLRETQYF
cdr3_nt: TGTGCTAGCAGCCCGGGACTGAGGGAGACCCAGTACTTC

d_call: TRBD1
clone_size: many
v_call: TRBV5-1
j_call: TRBJ1-1
cdr3_aa: CASSLDGRGLMAEAFF
cdr3_nt: TGCGCCAGCAGCTTGGATGGCAGGGGGCTCATGGCTGAAGCTTTCTTT

d_call: TRBD1
clone_size: medium-sized
v_call: TRBV24-1
j_call: TRBJ2-7
cdr3_aa: CATSAGGSRTYEQYF
cdr3_nt: TGTGCCACCTCAGCAGGGGGCAGTAGGACCTACGAGCAGTACTTC

d_call: TRBD2
clone_size: few
v_call: TRBV27
j_call: TRBJ2-5
cdr3_aa: CASSLNLMLGGTKYF
cdr3_nt: TGTGCCAGCAGTTTAAATCTCATGCTGGGAGGGACCAAGTACTTC

d_call: TRBD2
clone_size: many
v_call: TRBV19
j_call: TRBJ2-1
cdr3_aa: CASTDLAGGKNEQFF
cdr3_nt: TGTGCCAGTACCGACCTAGCGGGAGGTAAAAATGAGCAGTTCTTC

d_call: .
clone_size: many
v_call: TRBV28
j_call: TRBJ1-2
cdr3_aa: CASSPGRSNYGYTF
cdr3_nt: TGTGCCAGCAGCCCGGGACGGAGTAACTATGGCTACACCTTC

d_call: .
clone_size: many
v_call: TRBV20-1
j_call: TRBJ1-1
cdr3_aa: CSAPPDRDTEAFF
cdr3_nt: TGCAGTGCTCCCCCGGACAGAGACACTGAAGCTTTCTTT

d_call: TRBD1
clone_size: medium-sized
v_call: TRBV12-3/TRBV12-4
j_call: TRBJ2-7
cdr3_aa: CASSLGGTGTGLYEQYF
cdr3_nt: TGTGCCAGCAGTTTAGGAGGAACCGGGACAGGGCTCTACGAGCAGTACTTC

d_call: .
clone_size: many
v_call: TRBV11-3
j_call: TRBJ2-3
cdr3_aa: CASSLGSRTQYF
cdr3_nt: TGTGCCAGCAGCTTAGGGTCCCGTACGCAGTATTTT

d_call: TRBD1
clone_size: .
v_call: TRBV5-6
j_call: TRBJ2-2
cdr3_aa: CASSFRDRVYTGELFF
cdr3_nt: TGTGCCAGCAGCTTCCGGGACAGGGTTTACACCGGGGAGCTGTTTTTT

d_call: TRBD1
clone_size: many
v_call: TRBV9
j_call: TRBJ2-3
cdr3_aa: CASSMDRGRADTQYF
cdr3_nt: TGTGCCAGCAGCATGGACAGGGGCCGAGCAGATACGCAGTATTTT

d_call: TRBD1
clone_size: many
v_call: TRBV20-1
j_call: TRBJ2-2
cdr3_aa: CSAGQGPHSGELFF
cdr3_nt: TGCAGTGCAGGACAGGGGCCTCATTCCGGGGAGCTGTTTTTT

d_call: TRBD1
clone_size: many
v_call: TRBV29-1
j_call: TRBJ1-1
cdr3_aa: CSVDPRQGPTEAFF
cdr3_nt: TGCAGCGTTGATCCAAGACAGGGCCCTACCGAAGCTTTCTTT

d_call: TRBD1
clone_size: .
v_call: TRBV19
j_call: TRBJ1-5
cdr3_aa: CASSNRDRGPRQPQHF
cdr3_nt: TGTGCCAGTAGTAACCGGGACAGGGGCCCCCGTCAGCCACAGCATTTT

d_call: TRBD2
clone_size: many
v_call: TRBV18
j_call: TRBJ2-7
cdr3_aa: CASSLRLAERYEQYF
cdr3_nt: TGTGCCAGCTCGCTTAGACTAGCGGAGCGCTACGAGCAGTACTTC

d_call: .
clone_size: few
v_call: TRBV6-5
j_call: TRBJ1-2
cdr3_aa: CASSYWGGGGYTF
cdr3_nt: TGTGCCAGCAGTTACTGGGGAGGGGGTGGCTACACCTTC

d_call: TRBD1
clone_size: .
v_call: TRBV7-8
j_call: TRBJ2-7
cdr3_aa: CASSFTQGAYEQYF
cdr3_nt: TGTGCCAGCAGCTTTACCCAGGGGGCCTACGAGCAGTACTTC

d_call: TRBD2
clone_size: .
v_call: TRBV19
j_call: TRBJ2-7
cdr3_aa: CASSPTLRLAGVYEQYF
cdr3_nt: TGTGCCAGTAGTCCTACCCTCCGACTAGCGGGAGTCTACGAGCAGTACTTC

d_call: .
clone_size: many
v_call: TRBV9
j_call: TRBJ1-1
cdr3_aa: CASSVNWNTEAFF
cdr3_nt: TGTGCCAGCAGCGTAAATTGGAACACTGAAGCTTTCTTT

d_call: .
clone_size: many
v_call: TRBV19
j_call: TRBJ1-1
cdr3_aa: CASSMPPRRRWHTEAFF
cdr3_nt: TGTGCCAGTAGTATGCCACCTCGCCGGAGGTGGCACACTGAAGCTTTCTTT

d_call: TRBD1
clone_size: many
v_call: TRBV28
j_call: TRBJ2-5
cdr3_aa: CASSGLDRGLQETQYF
cdr3_nt: TGTGCCAGCAGTGGCCTCGACAGGGGGCTCCAAGAGACCCAGTACTTC

d_call: .
clone_size: .
v_call: TRBV2
j_call: TRBJ2-6
cdr3_aa: CASTWTWVFGAKILTF
cdr3_nt: TGTGCCAGCACCTGGACATGGGTCTTTGGGGCCAAAATCCTGACTTTC

d_call: TRBD1
clone_size: medium-sized
v_call: TRBV19
j_call: TRBJ2-7
cdr3_aa: CASSITRTGGYEQYF
cdr3_nt: TGTGCCAGTAGTATAACCCGGACAGGGGGCTACGAGCAGTACTTC

d_call: .
clone_size: .
v_call: TRBV6-1
j_call: TRBJ1-4
cdr3_aa: CASSEIGDPIGEKLFF
cdr3_nt: TGTGCCAGCAGTGAAATCGGTGACCCCATAGGTGAAAAACTTTTTTTT

d_call: .
clone_size: many
v_call: TRBV29-1
j_call: TRBJ1-1
cdr3_aa: CSAEGQAEAFF
cdr3_nt: TGCAGCGCTGAAGGCCAGGCAGAAGCTTTCTTT

d_call: TRBD2
clone_size: many
v_call: TRBV4-2
j_call: TRBJ2-3
cdr3_aa: CASSPDPLAGFTDTQYF
cdr3_nt: TGTGCCAGCAGCCCAGACCCACTAGCGGGCTTTACAGATACGCAGTATTTT